The source of this TCR beta chain is a study of response to subunit inactivated influenza vaccine. Whole-study results and caveats: Seasonal influenza vaccination, on each occasion, was suggested by the authors to recruit few new T cells.

TCRdb re-called the RT-PCR reads with MiXCR, one entry per CDR3 protein. Among over 400,000 distinct CDR3 sequences, approximately 10% were seen once, and the ten largest hold roughly 12%. V shed 6 bases and J 5 bases; nucleotides not matched to a gene: 6. Germline V gene lookup returns CDR1 SGHAT and CDR2 FQNNGV. The CDR3 has 14 residues. This clonotype was seen more than once but under ten times. What it recognizes is unknown. The source is a man between 50 and 59 years old who received an inactivated influenza vaccine. The chain recombines TRBV11-2 with TRBJ2-2, with TRBD1 matching 7 bases. The sequencing here drew on PBMCs from blood, taken 45 days after vaccination. The CDR3, as DNA: TGTGCCAGCAGATTCGGACAGGTGACCGGGGAGCTGTTTTTT. It yields the protein CASRFGQVTGELFF.